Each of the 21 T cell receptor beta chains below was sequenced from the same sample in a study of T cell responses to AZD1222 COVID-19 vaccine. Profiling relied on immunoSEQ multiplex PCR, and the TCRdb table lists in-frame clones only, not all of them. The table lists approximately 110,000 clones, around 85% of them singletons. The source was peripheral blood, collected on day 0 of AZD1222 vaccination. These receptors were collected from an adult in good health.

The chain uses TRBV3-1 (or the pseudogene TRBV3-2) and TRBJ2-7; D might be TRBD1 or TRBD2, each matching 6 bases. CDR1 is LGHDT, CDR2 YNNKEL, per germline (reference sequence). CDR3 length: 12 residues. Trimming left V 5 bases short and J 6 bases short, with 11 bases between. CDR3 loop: CASSKGGLEQYF. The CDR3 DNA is TGTGCCAGCAGCAAAGGGGGGCTCGAGCAGTACTTC.

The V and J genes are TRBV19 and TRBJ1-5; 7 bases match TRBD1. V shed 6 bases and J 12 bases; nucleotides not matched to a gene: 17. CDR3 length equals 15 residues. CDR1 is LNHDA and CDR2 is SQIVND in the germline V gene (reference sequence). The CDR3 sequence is CASSFRAGGPNIQHF. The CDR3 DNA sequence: TGTGCCAGTAGCTTCAGAGCAGGGGGGCCTAACATCCAGCATTTT.

CDR3 nucleotide sequence: TGCGCCAGCAGCCAAGAAGAGGGTCAGCCCCAGCATTTT. It translates to CASSQEEGQPQHF. The chain combines TRBV4-1 with TRBJ1-5; D not resolved. The V end lost 0 bases, the J end lost 6 bases, and 6 bases lay between the germline ends. CDR1 and CDR2 from the germline V gene are MGHRA and YSYEKL. The CDR3 length is 13 residues.

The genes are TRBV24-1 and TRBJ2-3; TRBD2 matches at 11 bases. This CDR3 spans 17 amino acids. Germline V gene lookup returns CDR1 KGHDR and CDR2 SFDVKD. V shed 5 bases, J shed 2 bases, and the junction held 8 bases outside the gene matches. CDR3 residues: CATSGGLTSGVTDTQYF. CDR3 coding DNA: TGTGCCACCAGTGGGGGACTGACTAGCGGGGTCACAGATACGCAGTATTTT.

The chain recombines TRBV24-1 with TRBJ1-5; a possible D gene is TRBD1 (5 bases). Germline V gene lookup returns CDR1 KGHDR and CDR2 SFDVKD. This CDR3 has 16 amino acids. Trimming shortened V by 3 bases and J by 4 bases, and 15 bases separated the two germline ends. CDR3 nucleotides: TGTGCCACCAGTGATCCGGGAGCAGGGAGAAATCAGCCCCAGCATTTT. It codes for CATSDPGAGRNQPQHF.

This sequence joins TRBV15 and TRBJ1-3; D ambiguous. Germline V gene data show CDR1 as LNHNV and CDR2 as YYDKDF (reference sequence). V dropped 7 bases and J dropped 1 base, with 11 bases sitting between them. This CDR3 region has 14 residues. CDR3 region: CATKATDSGNTIYF. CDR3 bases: TGTGCCACCAAGGCCACCGATTCTGGAAACACCATATATTTT.

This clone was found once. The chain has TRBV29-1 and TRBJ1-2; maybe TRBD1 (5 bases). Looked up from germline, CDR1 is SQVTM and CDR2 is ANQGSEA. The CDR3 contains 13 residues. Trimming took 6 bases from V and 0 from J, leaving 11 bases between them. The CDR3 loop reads CSVGGESNYGYTF. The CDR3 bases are TGCAGCGTGGGGGGGGAATCTAACTATGGCTACACCTTC.

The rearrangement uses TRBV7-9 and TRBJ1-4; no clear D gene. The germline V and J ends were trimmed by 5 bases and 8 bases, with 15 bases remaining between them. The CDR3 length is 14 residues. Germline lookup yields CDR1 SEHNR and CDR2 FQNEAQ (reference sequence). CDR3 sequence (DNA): TGTGCCAGCAGCCCCACCGGACCCTACGAAAAACTGTTTTTT. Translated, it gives CASSPTGPYEKLFF. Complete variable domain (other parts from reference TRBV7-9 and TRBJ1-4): DTGVSQNPRHKITKRGQNVTFRCDPISEHNRLYWYRQTLGQGPEFLTYFQNEAQLEKSRLLSDRFSAERPKGSFSTLEIQRTEQGDSAMYLCASSPTGPYEKLFFGSGTQLSVL.

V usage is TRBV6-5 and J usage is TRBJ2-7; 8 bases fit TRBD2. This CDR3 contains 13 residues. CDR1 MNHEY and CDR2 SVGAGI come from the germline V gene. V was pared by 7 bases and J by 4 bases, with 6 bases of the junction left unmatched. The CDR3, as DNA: TGTGCCAGCACCCCCGCGGGGGGATACGAGCAGTACTTC. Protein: CASTPAGGYEQYF.

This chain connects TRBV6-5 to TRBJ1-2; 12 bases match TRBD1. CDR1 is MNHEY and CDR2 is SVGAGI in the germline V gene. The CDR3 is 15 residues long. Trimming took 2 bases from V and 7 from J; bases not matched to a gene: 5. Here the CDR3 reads CASSYRDRGLLGYTF. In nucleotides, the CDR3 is TGTGCCAGCAGTTACCGGGACAGGGGGCTTCTTGGCTACACCTTC.

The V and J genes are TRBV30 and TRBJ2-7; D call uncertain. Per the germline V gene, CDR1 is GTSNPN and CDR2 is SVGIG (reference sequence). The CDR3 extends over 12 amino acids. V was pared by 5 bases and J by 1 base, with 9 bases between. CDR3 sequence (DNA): TGTGCCTGGCTCGACACTTCCTACGAGCAGTACTTC. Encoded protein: CAWLDTSYEQYF.

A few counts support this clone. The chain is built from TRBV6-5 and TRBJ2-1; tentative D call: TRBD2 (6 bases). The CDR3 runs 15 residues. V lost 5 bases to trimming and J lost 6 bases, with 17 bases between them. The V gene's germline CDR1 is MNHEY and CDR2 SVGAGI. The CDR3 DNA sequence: TGTGCCAGCAGTCGCGCGGGGCCCAAGGGCAATGAGCAGTTCTTC. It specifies CASSRAGPKGNEQFF.

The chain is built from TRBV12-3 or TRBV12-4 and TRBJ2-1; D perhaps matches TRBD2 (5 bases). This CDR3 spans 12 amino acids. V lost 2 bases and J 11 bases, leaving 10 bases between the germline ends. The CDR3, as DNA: TGTGCCAGCAGTTTATTTGAGGGTCAGCAGTTCTTC. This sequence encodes CASSLFEGQQFF.

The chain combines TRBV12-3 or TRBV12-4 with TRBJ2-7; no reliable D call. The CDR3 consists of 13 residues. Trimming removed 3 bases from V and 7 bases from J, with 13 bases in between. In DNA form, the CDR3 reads TGTGCCAGCAGTTTGCTAGGCGGTTGGGAGCAGTACTTC. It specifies CASSLLGGWEQYF.

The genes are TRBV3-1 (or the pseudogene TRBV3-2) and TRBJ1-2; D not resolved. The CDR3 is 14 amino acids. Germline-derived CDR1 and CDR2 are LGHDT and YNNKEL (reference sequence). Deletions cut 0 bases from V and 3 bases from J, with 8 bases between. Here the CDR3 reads CASSQDMKDYGYTF. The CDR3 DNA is TGTGCCAGCAGCCAAGATATGAAGGACTATGGCTACACCTTC.

This CDR3 is CASSLGADRDGAFF. The CDR3 DNA reads as TGCGCCAGCAGCTTGGGGGCAGACAGGGACGGAGCTTTCTTT. The V and J genes are TRBV5-1 and TRBJ1-1; TRBD1 aligns across 7 bases. From germline, CDR1 is SGHRS and CDR2 YFSETQ. Trimming took 0 bases from V and 10 from J; bases not matched to a gene: 9. CDR3 length: 14 amino acids.

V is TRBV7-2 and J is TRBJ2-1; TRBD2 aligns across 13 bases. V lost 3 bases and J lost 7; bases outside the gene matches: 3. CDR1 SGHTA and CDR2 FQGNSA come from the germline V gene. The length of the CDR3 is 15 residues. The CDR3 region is CASSLTSGGRNEQFF. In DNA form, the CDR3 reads TGTGCCAGCAGCTTGACTAGCGGGGGGCGAAATGAGCAGTTCTTC.

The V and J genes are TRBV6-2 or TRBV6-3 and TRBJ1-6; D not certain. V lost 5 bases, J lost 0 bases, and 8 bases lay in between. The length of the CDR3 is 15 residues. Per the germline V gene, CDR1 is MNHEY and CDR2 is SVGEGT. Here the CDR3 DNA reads TGTGCCAGCAGTCCCAGCAGCTCCTATAATTCACCCCTCCACTTT. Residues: CASSPSSSYNSPLHF.

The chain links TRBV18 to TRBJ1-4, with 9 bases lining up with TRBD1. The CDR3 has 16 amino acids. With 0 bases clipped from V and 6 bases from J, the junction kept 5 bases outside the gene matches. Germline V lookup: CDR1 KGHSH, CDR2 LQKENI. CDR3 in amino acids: CASSPPMGQGYEKLFF. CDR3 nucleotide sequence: TGTGCCAGCTCACCACCTATGGGACAGGGTTATGAAAAACTGTTTTTT. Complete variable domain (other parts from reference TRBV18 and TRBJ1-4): NAGVMQNPRHLVRRRGQEARLRCSPMKGHSHVYWYRQLPEEGLKFMVYLQKENIIDESGMPKERFSAEFPKEGPSILRIQQVVRGDSAAYFCASSPPMGQGYEKLFFGSGTQLSVL.

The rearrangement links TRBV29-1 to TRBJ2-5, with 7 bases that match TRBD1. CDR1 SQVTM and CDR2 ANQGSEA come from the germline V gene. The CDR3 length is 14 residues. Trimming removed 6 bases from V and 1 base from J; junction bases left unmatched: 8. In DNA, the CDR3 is TGCAGCGTGCGCACAGGGGCGATCCAAGAGACCCAGTACTTC. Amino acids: CSVRTGAIQETQYF.

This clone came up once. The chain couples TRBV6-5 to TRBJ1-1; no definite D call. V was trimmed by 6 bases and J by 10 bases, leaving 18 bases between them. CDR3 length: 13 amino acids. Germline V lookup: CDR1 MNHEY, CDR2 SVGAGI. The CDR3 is CASRTEHSQIAFF. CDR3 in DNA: TGTGCCAGCAGGACCGAACACTCTCAAATAGCTTTCTTT.